This T cell receptor beta chain was profiled in a study of blood T cell repertoires in COVID-19. About the research overall: COVID-19 samples collected from the United States, Italy and Spain covered acute and convalescent phases. T cells, B-cell-depleted T cells, or PBMCs supplied cDNA or gDNA.

In its sample, this clone was seen many times. As originally analysed: Reference gene primers were amplified, and this amplification served to estimate nucleated cell counts. Sequencing used immunoSEQ multiplex PCR; TCRdb keeps in-frame clones, though not all of them. For V, J and clone size, that table is used; D and trimming come from the DNA. This sample has some 390,000 clones, with around 87% found just once. Those enrolled in Seattle joined during active infection and were followed longitudinally afterward. Sequenced: peripheral blood. This clonotype originated in a woman between 55 and 75 years old with COVID-19, enrolled during active disease.

This chain's CDR3 is CASNPPVGNQPQHF. The CDR3 region has the DNA TGTGCCAGCAACCCGCCGGTAGGCAATCAGCCCCAGCATTTT. This chain links TRBV28 with TRBJ1-5; D call uncertain. CDR1 and CDR2 from the germline V gene are MDHEN and SYDVKM. V was trimmed by 7 bases and J by 2 bases, leaving 12 bases between them. The CDR3 runs 14 residues.